A single sample is the source of the 30 T cell receptor beta chains below, sequenced in a study of shared clonotypes between healthy human individuals. Using immunoSEQ multiplex PCR, the repertoire was profiled, and TCRdb retains in-frame clones only, with some absent. Among 600,000 to 800,000 clones listed, 55% to 80% were seen once. Material: memory CD4+ T cells sorted from blood. Sample subset: CD45RA-negative fraction. The receptors originated from a woman in her twenties or thirties in good health.

This clone appeared a few times. This chain joins TRBV28 and TRBJ2-1, with 10 positions matching TRBD1. Losses at the gene ends were 11 bases for V and 7 bases for J; bases not matched to a gene: 11. The CDR3 has 14 amino acids. The V gene's germline CDR1 is MDHEN and CDR2 SYDVKM. Written as DNA, the CDR3 is TGTGCCGTTTGGAGGGACAGGGGTGGAAATGAGCAGTTCTTC. Its protein product is CAVWRDRGGNEQFF.

This rearrangement joins TRBV5-4 to TRBJ2-3; TRBD2 might be the D (5 bases). V lost 5 bases and J lost 0, with 10 bases in between. The CDR3 is 14 amino acids. Germline assignment: CDR1 SGHNT and CDR2 YYREEE (reference sequence). The CDR3 DNA reads as TGTGCCAGCAGTCGAGGGCGTAGCACAGATACGCAGTATTTT. Amino acid sequence: CASSRGRSTDTQYF.

The chain combines TRBV12-5 with TRBJ2-5, with 14 positions matching TRBD2. The CDR3 extends over 16 amino acids. Germline CDR1 is LGHNT and CDR2 is FRNRAP. With V trimmed by 4 bases and J by 4 bases, 5 bases remained unmatched. CDR3: CASGSGTSGSGETQYF. The CDR3 DNA sequence: TGTGCTAGTGGTTCTGGGACTAGCGGGAGTGGAGAGACCCAGTACTTC.

The table lists this clone with a few counts. Other DNA sequences in this specimen translate into the identical CDR3. The chain joins TRBV19 to TRBJ2-3; no clear D gene. Trimming cost V 2 bases and J 1 base, with 10 bases left between them. Per the germline V gene, CDR1 is LNHDA and CDR2 is SQIVND (reference sequence). CDR3 length: 15 amino acids. CDR3 in DNA: TGTGCCAGTAGTATATCTCTAGAAGGCACAGATACGCAGTATTTT. This sequence encodes CASSISLEGTDTQYF.

This clone was detected only a few times. Other DNA sequences in the same sample also yield this CDR3. The CDR3 protein is CASSGGQASSYEQYF. In DNA form, the CDR3 reads TGTGCCAGCAGTGGGGGACAGGCCAGCTCCTACGAGCAGTACTTC. V is TRBV2 and J is TRBJ2-7; 8 bases agree with TRBD1. This CDR3 is built from 15 residues. Looked up from germline, CDR1 is SNHLY and CDR2 is FYNNEI. V was pared by 4 bases and J by 0 bases, with 5 bases of the junction left unmatched.

This clone was found once. This sample also contains other DNA sequences that code for the same CDR3. The chain joins TRBV28 to TRBJ2-7; D is unclear. Germline V gives CDR1 MDHEN, CDR2 SYDVKM. The CDR3 runs to 11 residues. Trimming pared 4 bases from V and 7 bases from J, leaving 8 bases between. The CDR3, as DNA: TGTGCCAGCAGTTCTAGACGAGAGCAGTACTTC. This codes for CASSSRREQYF. Full variable domain (outside the CDR3, taken from reference TRBV28 and TRBJ2-7): DVKVTQSSRYLVKRTGEKVFLECVQDMDHENMFWYRQDPGLGLRLIYFSYDVKMKEKGDIPEGYSVSREKKERFSLILESASTNQTSMYLCASSSRREQYFGPGTRLTVT.

This clone was seen just once. CDR3: CASSGGAGAPRGGELFF. CDR3 DNA: TGTGCCAGCAGCGGAGGAGCAGGGGCCCCCCGGGGCGGGGAGCTGTTTTTT. The genes are TRBV9 and TRBJ2-2; D may be TRBD1 (6 bases). The ends were cut back, 3 bases at V and 7 bases at J, with 22 bases in the middle. Germline V CDR1 and CDR2: SGDLS, YYNGEE. The CDR3 loop spans 17 amino acids.

This clone was recorded at least ten times. V is TRBV5-1 and J is TRBJ2-7; 9 bases line up with TRBD2. Looked up from germline, CDR1 is SGHRS and CDR2 is YFSETQ. The CDR3 spans 16 residues. The ends lost 4 bases at V and 0 bases at J; junction bases unmatched: 8. Written as DNA, the CDR3 is TGCGCCAGCAGCCCCACTAGCGGGTATAGCTCCTACGAGCAGTACTTC. The encoded protein is CASSPTSGYSSYEQYF.

This clone was recorded a few times. V gene TRBV27 combines with J gene TRBJ2-1, with TRBD2 matching 14 bases. Losses at the gene ends were 4 bases for V and 7 bases for J; bases not matched to a gene: 9. The germline CDR1 and CDR2 sequences are MNHEY and SMNVEV (reference sequence). CDR3 length equals 17 residues. In DNA form, the CDR3 reads TGTGCCAGCAGTTCGACTAGCGGGAGGGGAATGATTAATGAGCAGTTCTTC. This encodes CASSSTSGRGMINEQFF.

This sequence joins TRBV4-3 and TRBJ2-3; D unclear. The CDR3 is made up of 16 amino acids. V lost 1 base, J lost 6 bases, and 17 bases lay in between. Germline V gives CDR1 LGHNA, CDR2 YSLEER. CDR3 sequence: CASSQVDLVVFDTQYF. CDR3 in DNA: TGCGCCAGCAGCCAAGTAGATCTAGTCGTATTCGATACGCAGTATTTT.

This chain connects TRBV9 to TRBJ2-5; TRBD2 matches at 8 bases. V lost 0 bases, J lost 3 bases, and 1 base stayed unmatched. The CDR3 is 14 amino acids. The germline CDR1 and CDR2 sequences are SGDLS and YYNGEE. Written as DNA, the CDR3 is TGTGCCAGCAGCGTAGCACTAGCGGAAGAGACCCAGTACTTC. Translating gives CASSVALAEETQYF.

V gene TRBV5-1 combines with J gene TRBJ2-5; the D gene is possibly TRBD2 (6 bases). CDR3 length equals 15 residues. Trimming stripped 6 bases from V and 2 bases from J, with 17 bases between. CDR1 SGHRS and CDR2 YFSETQ come from the germline V gene. For the CDR3, the DNA is TGCGCCAGCAACGCTGACGGGCGGGATCAAGAGACCCAGTACTTC. Encoded protein: CASNADGRDQETQYF. The complete variable domain, with remaining parts taken from reference TRBV5-1 and TRBJ2-5, reads KAGVTQTPRYLIKTRGQQVTLSCSPISGHRSVSWYQQTPGQGLQFLFEYFSETQRNKGNFPGRFSGRQFSNSRSEMNVSTLELGDSALYLCASNADGRDQETQYFGPGTRLLVL.

J is TRBJ2-2 and V is TRBV15; a possible D gene is TRBD2 (5 bases). The CDR3 is made up of 16 amino acids. Germline CDR1 and CDR2: LNHNV and YYDKDF (reference sequence). Trimming shortened V by 1 base and J by 0 bases, and 9 bases separated the two germline ends. The CDR3 DNA reads as TGTGCCACCAGCAGAGGAGGGCAGGCGAACACCGGGGAGCTGTTTTTT. It yields the protein CATSRGGQANTGELFF. Full variable domain (rest looked up from reference TRBV15 and TRBJ2-2): DAMVIQNPRYQVTQFGKPVTLSCSQTLNHNVMYWYQQKSSQAPKLLFHYYDKDFNNEADTPDNFQSRRPNTSFCFLDIRSPGLGDTAMYLCATSRGGQANTGELFFGEGSRLTVL.

This sequence joins TRBV19 and TRBJ2-3; possible D gene TRBD2, 6 bases. Germline CDR1 is LNHDA and CDR2 is SQIVND (reference sequence). This CDR3 is built from 14 residues. Trimming stripped 3 bases from V and 0 bases from J, with 7 bases between. The CDR3 reads CASSMGTSTDTQYF. The DNA for the CDR3 is TGTGCCAGTAGTATGGGGACTAGCACAGATACGCAGTATTTT.

This clone is a singleton in its sample. This CDR3 reads CASSPEGREQYF. The CDR3, as DNA: TGTGCCAGCTCACCAGAGGGGCGCGAGCAGTACTTC. V usage is TRBV18 and J usage is TRBJ2-7; D tentatively fits TRBD1 or TRBD2 (5 bases each). The V gene lost 2 bases and the J gene lost 6 bases, with 8 bases spanning the gap. Germline lookup yields CDR1 KGHSH and CDR2 LQKENI. CDR3 length equals 12 residues.

The chain employs TRBV14 and TRBJ2-1; TRBD2 matches 9 bases. The V and J ends lost 0 bases and 6 bases, in that order; junction bases with no gene match: 6. CDR1 and CDR2 (germline): SGHDN, FVKESK. This CDR3 region has 16 residues. The chain's CDR3 is CASSQDSGGLINEQFF. The CDR3 DNA is TGTGCCAGCAGCCAAGATAGCGGGGGTCTTATCAATGAGCAGTTCTTC.

Note on this clone: This sample also contains other DNA sequences that code for the same CDR3. The V gene is TRBV11-2, the J gene TRBJ1-1; D unclear. CDR3 length: 12 amino acids. V lost 0 bases and J 3 bases, leaving 2 bases between the germline ends. The germline CDR1 and CDR2 sequences are SGHAT and FQNNGV. The CDR3 protein is CASSLDYTEAFF. The CDR3 region has the DNA TGTGCCAGCAGCTTAGACTACACTGAAGCTTTCTTT. Using reference TRBV11-2 and TRBJ1-1 for the parts outside the CDR3, the full variable domain is EAGVAQSPRYKIIEKRQSVAFWCNPISGHATLYWYQQILGQGPKLLIQFQNNGVVDDSQLPKDRFSAERLKGVDSTLKIQPAKLEDSAVYLCASSLDYTEAFFGQGTRLTVV.

This clone was found once. The V call is TRBV21-1, the J call TRBJ1-3. TRBV21-1 is labeled a pseudogene. The CDR3 spans 14 residues. CDR3 region: CASSKPEGRDTIYF. CDR3 sequence (DNA): TGTGCCAGCAGCAAACCGGAAGGGAGGGACACCATATATTTT.

This clone has a single count. This rearrangement joins TRBV11-2 to TRBJ1-2; 7 bases fit TRBD1. Losses at the gene ends were 6 bases for V and 8 bases for J; bases not matched to a gene: 18. Germline V lookup: CDR1 SGHAT, CDR2 FQNNGV. The CDR3 loop spans 16 amino acids. The CDR3 sequence: CASSYHPRDSYWGYTF. Here the CDR3 DNA reads TGTGCCAGCAGTTACCATCCCCGGGACAGTTACTGGGGCTACACCTTC.

The chain recombines TRBV19 with TRBJ2-1, with D maybe TRBD1 (6 bases). Trimming took off 1 base at V and 7 bases at J, with 14 bases between the two ends. Germline CDR1 and CDR2: LNHDA and SQIVND (reference sequence). CDR3 length: 15 amino acids. CDR3 in DNA: TGTGCCAGTAGTATAGCCGGCAGGGGAACGAATGAGCAGTTCTTC. Protein product: CASSIAGRGTNEQFF.

V usage is TRBV25-1 and J usage is TRBJ1-3; D perhaps matches TRBD1 (6 bases). V gave up 0 bases and J gave up 2 bases, with 8 bases separating them. This CDR3 contains 15 residues. Germline CDR1 reads MGHDK; CDR2 reads SYGVNS. In DNA form, the CDR3 reads TGTGCCAGCAGTGAATACCCAGGGGCTGGAAACACCATATATTTT. Amino acids: CASSEYPGAGNTIYF.

In regard to this clone: In the same sample, other DNA sequences code for this CDR3. The genes are TRBV19 and TRBJ1-5, with TRBD1 matching 9 bases. With 4 bases clipped from V and 6 bases from J, the junction kept 1 base outside the gene matches. Looked up from germline, CDR1 is LNHDA and CDR2 is SQIVND (reference sequence). The CDR3 spans 13 residues. CDR3 sequence (DNA): TGTGCCAGTAGTAGGACAGGGGCTCAGCCCCAGCATTTT. Amino acids: CASSRTGAQPQHF.

The rearrangement uses TRBV28 and TRBJ2-7; 8 positions agree with TRBD1. V lost 6 bases, J lost 6 bases, and 10 bases stayed unmatched. The CDR3 contains 14 residues. Germline lookup yields CDR1 MDHEN and CDR2 SYDVKM. The CDR3 coding sequence is TGTGCCAGCAGGAGGACAGGGTCGGGTATCGAGCAGTACTTC. Residues: CASRRTGSGIEQYF. Full variable domain (outside the CDR3, taken from reference TRBV28 and TRBJ2-7): DVKVTQSSRYLVKRTGEKVFLECVQDMDHENMFWYRQDPGLGLRLIYFSYDVKMKEKGDIPEGYSVSREKKERFSLILESASTNQTSMYLCASRRTGSGIEQYFGPGTRLTVT.

The V gene is TRBV2, the J gene TRBJ2-3; D remains unclear. CDR1 and CDR2 (germline): SNHLY, FYNNEI. The ends were cut back, 7 bases at V and 1 base at J, with 12 bases in the middle. The CDR3 totals 14 residues. The CDR3 here is CASINLRGTDTQYF. The CDR3 nucleotides read TGTGCCAGCATAAACCTTCGTGGCACAGATACGCAGTATTTT.

V gene TRBV20-1 combines with J gene TRBJ2-1; no definite D call. The CDR3 length is 11 residues. In germline, CDR1 is DFQATT, CDR2 SNEGSKA (reference sequence). Trimming cost V 5 bases and J 6 bases, with 8 bases left between them. The CDR3 region is CSAGGRNEQFF. The CDR3 nucleotides read TGCAGTGCTGGTGGGCGCAATGAGCAGTTCTTC.

V gene TRBV19 combines with J gene TRBJ1-4; TRBD1 matches 7 bases. The V gene's germline CDR1 is LNHDA and CDR2 SQIVND (reference sequence). The length of the CDR3 is 15 residues. V was pared by 5 bases and J by 6 bases, with 9 bases of the junction left unmatched. CDR3 coding DNA: TGTGCCAGTAGTCCGCGCAGGGGGGAAGATGAAAAACTGTTTTTT. Translation: CASSPRRGEDEKLFF.

This clone was detected only once. The chain combines TRBV7-2 with TRBJ2-7; D gene unclear. The V end was cut by 5 bases, the J end by 4 bases, with 12 bases between. This CDR3 contains 13 residues. CDR1 and CDR2 (germline): SGHTA, FQGNSA. DNA of the CDR3: TGTGCCAGCAGCCGGCTGCCGGGTTACGAGCAGTACTTC. Translation gives CASSRLPGYEQYF.

V usage is TRBV14 and J usage is TRBJ2-1, with 7 bases matching TRBD2. The CDR3 loop spans 18 amino acids. Germline loops: CDR1 SGHDN, CDR2 FVKESK. The junction had 11 bases not matched to a gene; V was cut back by 1 base and J by 2 bases. CDR3 coding DNA: TGTGCCAGCAGCCAAGCCCAGAGCGGGAAGCCCACCTACAATGAGCAGTTCTTC. The encoded protein is CASSQAQSGKPTYNEQFF.

J is TRBJ1-4 and V is TRBV18, with D uncertain. CDR3 length: 16 residues. The germline gives CDR1 KGHSH, CDR2 LQKENI. V lost 1 base to trimming and J lost 1 base, with 10 bases between them. In nucleotides, the CDR3 is TGTGCCAGCTCACCACGAAGCGAACAAACTAATGAAAAACTGTTTTTT. Its protein product is CASSPRSEQTNEKLFF.

V and J are TRBV4-1 and TRBJ2-7; D not certain. Trimming left V 4 bases short and J 3 bases short, with 13 bases between. CDR1 and CDR2 (germline): MGHRA, YSYEKL. The CDR3 length is 14 residues. CDR3 DNA sequence: TGCGCCAGCAGCCGGCCCGGGCGGAACTACGAGCAGTACTTC. Translating it yields CASSRPGRNYEQYF.